The T cell receptor beta chain described here comes from a study of response to subunit inactivated influenza vaccine. General study findings and limits: The study's authors posited that every seasonal influenza vaccination enlists few new T cells.

TCRdb used MiXCR to reprocess the RT-PCR reads, holding one entry per CDR3 protein. The sample includes 300,000 to 350,000 distinct CDR3 sequences, 21% of them seen just once. CDR3 length equals 14 residues. CDR1 and CDR2 from the germline V gene are LGHDT and YNNKEL (reference sequence). Trimming pared 5 bases from V and 3 bases from J, leaving 12 bases between. With regard to this clonotype: Its antigen remains unknown.

The rearrangement uses TRBV3-1 and TRBJ2-3; D perhaps matches TRBD1 (6 bases). The source was PBMCs from blood, collected less than 22 months after vaccination. This receptor was identified in a man between 50 and 69 years old who received an inactivated influenza vaccine. The CDR3 DNA is TGTGCCAGCAGCTTCCGGACAGCAACAGATACGCAGTATTTT. This translates into CASSFRTATDTQYF.